The rows below give T cell receptor beta chains drawn from one sample of a study of stem cell transplantation in POMP-related autoinflammatory disease. Assay: immunoSEQ multiplex PCR; the TCRdb copy retains only in-frame clones and omits some. This sample carries approximately 30,000 clones, roughly 88% of them seen once, and the ten largest clones take 0.72%. Material: CD4+ T cells from PBMCs, obtained before stem cell transplantation. The receptors were gathered from a human donor with POMP-related autoinflammation and immune dysregulation (PRAID). The CDR3 runs from the conserved cysteine through the conserved F or W. A D gene is named only where the DNA matches it firmly. Clone size is shown for a subset of rows, as once, few, many or a class of expanded clone.

>TRBD1|TRBV2|NA|TRBJ1-4
TGTGCCAGCGGGGACAGGGGGTTTTTGGCTGAAAAACTGTTTTTT
CASGDRGFLAEKLFF
>TRBD2|TRBV27|NA|TRBJ2-1
TGTGCCAGCAGACTAGCGGGGGTTTGGGATGAGCAGTTCTTC
CASRLAGVWDEQFF
>NA|TRBV7-9|NA|TRBJ1-1
TGTGCCAGCAGCTTAGCGCTGGCGAACACTGAAGCTTTCTTT
CASSLALANTEAFF
>TRBD1|TRBV2|few|TRBJ1-5
TGTGCCAGCAGTGGCTTACAGGGGGCGAGCAATCAGCCCCAGCATTTT
CASSGLQGASNQPQHF
>TRBD1|TRBV9|few|TRBJ1-2
TGTGCCAGCAGCCCCCGGACAGGGAATGGCTACACCTTC
CASSPRTGNGYTF
>NA|TRBV6-6|NA|TRBJ2-5
TGTGCCAGCAGTTATCGGAGGGAGACCCAGTACTTC
CASSYRRETQYF
>TRBD1|TRBV6-5|NA|TRBJ2-7
TGTGCCAGCAGCCATCGGGACAGGGGCGAGCAGTACTTC
CASSHRDRGEQYF
>TRBD1|TRBV5-5|NA|TRBJ2-2
TGTGCCAGCAGCTTTAACAGGGGGCAGAGGAACACCGGGGAGCTGTTTTTT
CASSFNRGQRNTGELFF
>NA|TRBV6-6|few|TRBJ1-2
TGTGCCAGCAGTTCCGAGGTAGGGAGGATCTATGGCTACACCTTC
CASSSEVGRIYGYTF
>NA|TRBV15|NA|TRBJ1-5
TGTGCCACCAGCAGAGATTGGGATCAGCCCCAGCATTTT
CATSRDWDQPQHF
>TRBD1|TRBV4-1|once|TRBJ2-3
TGCGCCAGCAGCCGAAACGGACAGGGGGCGGCAGATACGCAGTATTTT
CASSRNGQGAADTQYF
>NA|TRBV19|NA|TRBJ2-7
TGTGCCAGTAAGGCTCAGGGGAAGCACGAGCAGTACTTC
CASKAQGKHEQYF
>NA|TRBV5-4|NA|TRBJ2-5
TGTGCCAGCAGCTTGCTCGAGGCCCAAGAGACCCAGTACTTC
CASSLLEAQETQYF
>NA|TRBV5-4|NA|TRBJ2-1
TGTGCCAGCAGCTTTGACAGCTCCTACAATGAGCAGTTCTTC
CASSFDSSYNEQFF
>TRBD2|TRBV18|NA|TRBJ2-1
TGTGCCAGCTCACCACAGGGGACTAGCGGGTTGTATGAGCAGTTCTTC
CASSPQGTSGLYEQFF
>TRBD2|TRBV2|NA|TRBJ2-5
TGTGCCAGCAGTTCAACTAGCGGGAGGGAAGAGACCCAGTACTTC
CASSSTSGREETQYF
>TRBD1|TRBV19|NA|TRBJ2-7
TGTGCCAGTAGTACCCGGGACAGTAACTCCTACGAGCAGTACTTC
CASSTRDSNSYEQYF
>TRBD1|TRBV5-5|few|TRBJ1-1
TGTGCCAGCAGCCTATGGGGTGGGACAGCGAACACTGAAGCTTTCTTT
CASSLWGGTANTEAFF
>NA|TRBV4-2|NA|TRBJ2-3
TGTGCCAGCAGCCAGGAGGGACTGCCCGATACGCAGTATTTT
CASSQEGLPDTQYF
>TRBD2|TRBV5-1|NA|TRBJ2-3
TGCGCCAGCAGCTTCTTAGCGGGGGGGCTCAATACGCAGTATTTT
CASSFLAGGLNTQYF
>NA|TRBV4-1|NA|TRBJ2-5
TGCGCCAGCAGCAAAGGGCAGGGGTTGATGACCCAGTACTTC
CASSKGQGLMTQYF
>NA|TRBV7-6|NA|TRBJ2-3
TGTGCCAGCAGTTCCGGTGGTGTGTCCAGCCCAGATACGCAGTATTTT
CASSSGGVSSPDTQYF
>NA|TRBV9|NA|TRBJ1-2
TGTGCCGGCAGCGTAGGGATTGGGATTCAAAACTATGGCTACACCTTC
CAGSVGIGIQNYGYTF
>TRBD2|TRBV5-6|NA|TRBJ2-7
TGTGCCAGCACCAGGCGGGGGGCCGTCTACGAGCAGTACTTC
CASTRRGAVYEQYF
>NA|TRBV29-1|NA|TRBJ2-2
TGCAGCGTTGGTGGCGGCCCGAACACCGGGGAGCTGTTTTTT
CSVGGGPNTGELFF
>NA|TRBV2|NA|TRBJ1-1
TGTGCCAGCAGTGCAGGGGTATACATGAACACTGAAGCTTTCTTT
CASSAGVYMNTEAFF
>NA|TRBV19|NA|TRBJ2-3
TGTGCCGTTCAGACTAGTAAGTCAGATACGCAGTATTTT
CAVQTSKSDTQYF
>NA|TRBV11-2|few|TRBJ2-7
TGTGCCAGCAGCAAGACGAGCAGCAACTCCTACGAGCAGTACTTC
CASSKTSSNSYEQYF
>NA|TRBV5-1|NA|TRBJ2-5
TGCGCCAGCAGCTTGGGATCCAGACAAGAGACCCAGTACTTC
CASSLGSRQETQYF
>NA|TRBV5-1|NA|TRBJ1-1
TGCGCCAGCAGCCCCAGGGGCCCTAGGGACACTGAAGCTTTCTTT
CASSPRGPRDTEAFF
>TRBD2|TRBV5-1|NA|TRBJ2-3
TGCGCCAGCAGCACCTGGACTAGCGGCACAGATACGCAGTATTTT
CASSTWTSGTDTQYF
>TRBD1|TRBV6-6|NA|TRBJ2-5
TGTGCCAGCAGTTCGGACAGGGGTGAGACCCAGTACTTC
CASSSDRGETQYF
>NA|TRBV6-6|NA|TRBJ1-5
TGTGCCAGCCAGGGTGTGGGCAATCAGCCCCAGCATTTT
CASQGVGNQPQHF
>NA|TRBV4-1|NA|TRBJ1-2
TGCGCCAGCAGCCAAGTTTCGGGAGGGAAAGGCTACACCTTC
CASSQVSGGKGYTF
>NA|TRBV29-1|NA|TRBJ2-7
TGCAGCGTTGAGGAACAGGGATACGAGCAGTACTTC
CSVEEQGYEQYF
>TRBD1|TRBV28|NA|TRBJ2-7
TGTGCCAGCCTCGGACAGGGGGCCTACGAGCAGTACTTC
CASLGQGAYEQYF
>TRBD1|TRBV4-1|NA|TRBJ1-1
TGCGCCAGCAGCCATGTCGAACCGGGACAGGGGAGGTACCTGGGGATGAACACTGAAGCTTTCTTT
CASSHVEPGQGRYLGMNTEAFF
>NA|TRBV19|NA|TRBJ2-3
TGTGCCAGTAGTATAGCCCCGGGCACAGATACGCAGTATTTT
CASSIAPGTDTQYF
>TRBD1|TRBV18|once|TRBJ2-7
TGTGCCAGCTCACCCCGACAGGGGATTACCTACGAGCAGTACTTC
CASSPRQGITYEQYF
>NA|TRBV7-9|NA|TRBJ1-3
TGTGCCAGCAGATTGCTCGGGACAACGAGCTCTGGAAACACCATATATTTT
CASRLLGTTSSGNTIYF
>TRBD1|TRBV5-1|NA|TRBJ2-1
TGCGCCAGCAGCTTGGAGGGACAGGGGTACAATGAGCAGTTCTTC
CASSLEGQGYNEQFF
>NA|TRBV6-5|NA|TRBJ1-2
TGTGCCAGCAGTTACCCGGGGGGCTATGGCTACACCTTC
CASSYPGGYGYTF
>NA|TRBV29-1|once|TRBJ2-7
TGCAGCCCTGGACTCGACAGCCCTTACGAGCAGTACTTC
CSPGLDSPYEQYF
>NA|TRBV11-2|NA|TRBJ1-3
TGTGCCAGCAGGTGGGGGACTGGAAACACCATATATTTT
CASRWGTGNTIYF